This T cell receptor (beta chain) was sequenced during a study of monozygotic twins with inflammatory bowel disease. Points on this clonotype: The antigen remains undetermined.

This CDR3 region has 18 residues. Study-level points and caveats: Reduced clonotype sharing with other individuals was observed in IBD patients relative to healthy twins, especially with disease activity.

TCRdb re-analyzed the 5' RACE reads; it lists each CDR3 protein once, without DNA. The sample table includes about 380,000 distinct CDR3 sequences. This receptor was obtained from a human donor with ulcerative colitis or Crohn's disease, or a healthy co-twin of an affected twin (not recorded which). Input material: blood. The chain combines TRBV12-3 or TRBV12-4 with TRBJ2-5; the TCRdb D gene call, TRBD2, has no DNA to confirm it. The CDR3: CASSSGTSGATFSKTQYF.